This T cell receptor (beta chain) was observed in a study of identical twins. General study points: Modelling approaches yielded underestimates of out-of-frame TCR alpha sharing between monozygotic twins.

TCRdb redid the calling of the 5' RACE reads with MiXCR, one entry per CDR3 protein. The table has more than 1.5 million distinct CDR3 sequences, 32% seen once. A remark on this clonotype: Its cognate antigen is unknown.

Trimming took off 2 bases at V and 3 bases at J, with 8 bases between the two ends. CDR3 size: 14 residues. CDR1 MGHDK and CDR2 SYGVNS come from the germline V gene. The source of this sequence is a newborn girl in good health. The sequenced sample was cord blood. The chain couples TRBV25-1 to TRBJ1-5, with D unclear. The CDR3 DNA is TGTGCCAGCAGTGAAGAAGGGAACAATCAGCCCCAGCATTTT. Protein sequence: CASSEEGNNQPQHF.